This TCR beta chain was sequenced for a study of OX40 agonist ivuxolimab in advanced cancers. Study as a whole: Prior checkpoint blockade (anti-PD-1, anti-PD-L1 or anti-CTLA-4) was permitted; 40% had it.

Losses at the gene ends were 2 bases for V and 1 base for J; bases not matched to a gene: 5. The CDR3 is 15 amino acids. CDR1 and CDR2 (germline): SGHVS, FQNEAQ. The assay was immunoSEQ multiplex PCR, and TCRdb's table has in-frame clones only and misses some. The sample shows approximately 67,000 clones, over 80% of them seen only once. The receptor was isolated from an adult with an advanced solid tumor such as melanoma, head and neck, liver or kidney cancer. The chain has TRBV7-8 and TRBJ2-7; 7 bases are shared with TRBD1. Source: CD4+ or CD8+ T cells sorted from blood, taken in a trial of the OX40 agonist ivuxolimab. CDR3 coding DNA: TGTGCCAGCAGCTTAACTTGGGACAGATCCTACGAGCAGTACTTC. This sequence encodes CASSLTWDRSYEQYF.